This T cell receptor beta chain was identified during a study of ipilimumab plus nivolumab after autologous stem cell transplantation (dated by TCRdb to the early 2020s). Concerning the study at large: A median of roughly 5 ipilimumab doses and fewer than ten nivolumab doses was received by trial patients. The intent-to-treat population of the trial was made up of 35 to 40 patients. Patients with high-risk diffuse large B cell lymphoma, mature T cell lymphoma, or multiple myeloma undergoing autologous transplant were enrolled in the trial. The DLBCL cohort included primary refractory and relapsed disease, with 18-month progression-free survival of approximately 83% and 30% respectively.

The protocol used for the library was the immunoSEQ multiplex PCR assay. TCRdb obtained this table from immuneACCESS and retained in-frame rearrangements with V and J assigned. These tables miss some clones; where compared with another copy, unresolved V genes account for less than half of the shortfall, and the remainder is unexplained. This sample holds roughly 25,000 clones; about 86% were observed only once. The ten largest clones represent less than 5.5% of the sample. Checkpoint therapy began 14 to 28 days after autologous transplant, with ipilimumab given at 1 mg/kg intravenously on day 1 of selected weeks. Nivolumab was administered at 3 mg/kg intravenously on day 1 of weeks 1, 4, 7, 10, and every two weeks through week 26. This Phase Ib clinical trial tested ipilimumab plus nivolumab, a combined checkpoint inhibition, as consolidation after autologous stem cell transplantation. The CDR3 runs 15 amino acids, cysteine and phenylalanine included. Only the CDR3 portion is preserved as DNA: 45 bases, with reading frame beginning at the first base. Relative to germline, V is 4 bases shorter and J is 5 bases shorter, with 19 bases between their ends. CDR1 and CDR2, looked up from the germline V gene, are SGHRS and YFSETQ.

The full study reports these points: The authors concluded that combined checkpoint inhibition appeared tolerable when used as consolidation after transplant. According to the authors, a biologic rationale for studying the approach further came from T cell receptor repertoire, regulatory T cell phenotype and gut microbiota profiles.

A note on this clone: Which antigen it targets is not known. No base-level quality is on record; no much larger clone is a single base apart.

The chain links TRBV5-1 with TRBJ2-7, and the D gene may be TRBD1, 6 bases matching. This receptor was taken from a male donor with diffuse large B-cell lymphoma. The specimen was PBMCs, collected in a trial of ipilimumab plus nivolumab as post-transplant consolidation. In nucleotides, the sequence is TGCGCCAGCAGCCCGGCGCCAGGGGTTCTCAACGAGCAGTACTTC. It codes for CASSPAPGVLNEQYF.